This TCR beta chain was recorded in a study of blood T cell repertoires in COVID-19. Across the whole study: From the United States, Italy and Spain came samples of acute and convalescent COVID-19. Sources were T cells, B-cell-depleted T cells, or PBMCs; the material itself was cDNA or gDNA.

As originally analysed: Estimation of nucleated cell counts was performed using reference gene primer amplification. The repertoire was sequenced with immunoSEQ multiplex PCR; TCRdb's copy has only in-frame clones and lacks some. V and J calls and clone size are copied from that table; D and trimming were computed from the DNA. The repertoire holds 80,000 to 100,000 clones, with 75% to 95% as singletons. Germline-derived CDR1 and CDR2 are SGHRS and YFSETQ. V was pared by 1 base and J by 6 bases, with 5 bases of the junction left unmatched. The CDR3 runs 15 residues. The chain has TRBV5-1 and TRBJ1-4; TRBD1 agrees at 8 bases. Material for sequencing was peripheral blood. The TCR sequence derives from a man aged 55-75 years with acute or convalescent COVID-19. In nucleotides, the CDR3 is TGCGCCAGCAGCTTGCAGGGGGCGTATTATGAAAAACTGTTTTTT. This translates into CASSLQGAYYEKLFF.